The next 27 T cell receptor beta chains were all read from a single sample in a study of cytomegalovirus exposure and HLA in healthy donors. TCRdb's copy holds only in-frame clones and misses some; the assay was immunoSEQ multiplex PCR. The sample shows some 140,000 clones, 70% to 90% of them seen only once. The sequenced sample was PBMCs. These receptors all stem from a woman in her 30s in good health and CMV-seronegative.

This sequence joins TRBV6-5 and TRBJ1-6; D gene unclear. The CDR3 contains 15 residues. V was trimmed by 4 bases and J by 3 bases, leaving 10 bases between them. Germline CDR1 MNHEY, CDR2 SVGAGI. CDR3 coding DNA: TGTGCCAGCAGTTCTGACTCCTACTATAATTCACCCCTCCACTTT. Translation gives CASSSDSYYNSPLHF.

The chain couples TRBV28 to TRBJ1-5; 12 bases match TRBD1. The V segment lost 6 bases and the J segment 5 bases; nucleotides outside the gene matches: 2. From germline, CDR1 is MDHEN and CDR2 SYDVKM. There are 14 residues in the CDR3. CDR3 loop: CASRGQGAHQPQHF. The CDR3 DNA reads TGTGCCAGCAGGGGACAGGGGGCTCATCAGCCCCAGCATTTT. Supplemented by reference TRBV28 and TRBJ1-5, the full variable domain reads DVKVTQSSRYLVKRTGEKVFLECVQDMDHENMFWYRQDPGLGLRLIYFSYDVKMKEKGDIPEGYSVSREKKERFSLILESASTNQTSMYLCASRGQGAHQPQHFGDGTRLSIL.

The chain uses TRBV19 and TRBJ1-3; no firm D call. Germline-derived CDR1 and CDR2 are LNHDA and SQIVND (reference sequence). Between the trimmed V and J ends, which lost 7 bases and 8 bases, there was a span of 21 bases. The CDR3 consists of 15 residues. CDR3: CASTSDIGVRDTIYF. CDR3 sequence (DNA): TGTGCCAGTACCTCTGATATCGGGGTGCGAGACACCATATATTTT.

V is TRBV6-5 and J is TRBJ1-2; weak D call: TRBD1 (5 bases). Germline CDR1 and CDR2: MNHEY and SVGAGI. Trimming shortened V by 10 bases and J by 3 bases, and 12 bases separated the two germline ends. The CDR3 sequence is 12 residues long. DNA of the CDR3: TGTGCCACCAGGCGGGGGGACTATGGCTACACCTTC. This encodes CATRRGDYGYTF.

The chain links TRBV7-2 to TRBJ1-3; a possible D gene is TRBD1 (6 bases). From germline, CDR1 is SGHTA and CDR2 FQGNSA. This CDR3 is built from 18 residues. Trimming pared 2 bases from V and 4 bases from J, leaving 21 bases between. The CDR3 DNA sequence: TGTGCCAGCAGCTTAAGCCTTCCCGGGGGGCGGAAAGGAAACACCATATATTTT. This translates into CASSLSLPGGRKGNTIYF. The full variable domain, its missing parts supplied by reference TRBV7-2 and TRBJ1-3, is GAGVSQSPSNKVTEKGKDVELRCDPISGHTALYWYRQSLGQGLEFLIYFQGNSAPDKSGLPSDRFSAERTGGSVSTLTIQRTQQEDSAVYLCASSLSLPGGRKGNTIYFGEGSWLTVV.

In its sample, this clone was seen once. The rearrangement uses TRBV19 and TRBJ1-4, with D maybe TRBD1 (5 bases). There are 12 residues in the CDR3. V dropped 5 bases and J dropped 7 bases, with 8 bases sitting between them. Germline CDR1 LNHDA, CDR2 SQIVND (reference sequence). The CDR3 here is CASSFRGEKLFF. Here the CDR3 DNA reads TGTGCCAGTAGTTTTAGGGGTGAAAAACTGTTTTTT.

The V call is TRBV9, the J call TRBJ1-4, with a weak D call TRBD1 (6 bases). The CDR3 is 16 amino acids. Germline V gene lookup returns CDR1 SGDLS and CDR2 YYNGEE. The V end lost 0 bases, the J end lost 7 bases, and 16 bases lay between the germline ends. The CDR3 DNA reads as TGTGCCAGCAGCGTAGGGTACGGGGGGCTAAGTGAAAAACTGTTTTTT. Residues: CASSVGYGGLSEKLFF. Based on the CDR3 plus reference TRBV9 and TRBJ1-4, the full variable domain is DSGVTQTPKHLITATGQRVTLRCSPRSGDLSVYWYQQSLDQGLQFLIQYYNGEERAKGNILERFSAQQFPDLHSELNLSSLELGDSALYFCASSVGYGGLSEKLFFGSGTQLSVL.

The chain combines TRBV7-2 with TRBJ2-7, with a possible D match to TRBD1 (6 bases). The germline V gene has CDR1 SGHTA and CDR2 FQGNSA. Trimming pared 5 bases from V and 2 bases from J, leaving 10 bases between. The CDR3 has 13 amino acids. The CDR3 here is CASSRDKTYEQYF. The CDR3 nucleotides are TGTGCCAGCAGCCGGGACAAAACCTACGAGCAGTACTTC.

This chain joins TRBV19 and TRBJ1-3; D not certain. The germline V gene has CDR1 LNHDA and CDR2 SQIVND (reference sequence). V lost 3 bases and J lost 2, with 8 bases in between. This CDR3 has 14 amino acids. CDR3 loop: CASSITFPGNTIYF. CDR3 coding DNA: TGTGCCAGTAGTATTACATTTCCTGGAAACACCATATATTTT. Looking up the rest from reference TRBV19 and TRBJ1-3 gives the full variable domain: DGGITQSPKYLFRKEGQNVTLSCEQNLNHDAMYWYRQDPGQGLRLIYYSQIVNDFQKGDIAEGYSVSREKKESFPLTVTSAQKNPTAFYLCASSITFPGNTIYFGEGSWLTVV.

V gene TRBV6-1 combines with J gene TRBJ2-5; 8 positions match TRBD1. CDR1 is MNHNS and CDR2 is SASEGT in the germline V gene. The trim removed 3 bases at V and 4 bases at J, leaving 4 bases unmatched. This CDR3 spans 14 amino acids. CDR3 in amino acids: CASSDWTGIETQYF. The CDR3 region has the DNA TGTGCCAGCAGTGACTGGACAGGGATAGAGACCCAGTACTTC.

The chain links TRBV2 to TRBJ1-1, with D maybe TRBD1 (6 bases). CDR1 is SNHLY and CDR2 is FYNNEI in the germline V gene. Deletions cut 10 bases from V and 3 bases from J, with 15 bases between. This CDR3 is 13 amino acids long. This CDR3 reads CATKQGLDTEAFF. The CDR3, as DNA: TGTGCCACCAAACAGGGCCTGGACACTGAAGCTTTCTTT.

This CDR3 is CASSVGGIGELFF. The CDR3 bases are TGTGCCAGCAGCGTAGGGGGCATCGGGGAGCTGTTTTTT. The gene calls are TRBV7-9 and TRBJ2-2; 7 bases are a match to TRBD1. V dropped 5 bases and J dropped 7; count of bases not matched to a gene: 4. The CDR3 has 13 amino acids. Germline-derived CDR1 and CDR2 are SEHNR and FQNEAQ (reference sequence).

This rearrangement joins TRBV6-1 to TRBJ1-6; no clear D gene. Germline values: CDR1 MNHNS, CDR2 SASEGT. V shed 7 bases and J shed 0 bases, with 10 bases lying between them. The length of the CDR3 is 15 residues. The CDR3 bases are TGTGCCAGCACACAGACCAGCTCCTATAATTCACCCCTCCACTTT. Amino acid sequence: CASTQTSSYNSPLHF.

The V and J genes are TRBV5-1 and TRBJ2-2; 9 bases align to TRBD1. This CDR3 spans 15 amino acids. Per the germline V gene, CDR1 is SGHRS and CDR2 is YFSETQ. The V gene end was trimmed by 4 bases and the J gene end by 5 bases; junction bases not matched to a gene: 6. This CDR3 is CASSIRTGETGELFF. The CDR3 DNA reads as TGCGCCAGCAGCATTCGGACAGGGGAGACCGGGGAGCTGTTTTTT. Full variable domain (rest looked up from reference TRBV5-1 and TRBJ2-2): KAGVTQTPRYLIKTRGQQVTLSCSPISGHRSVSWYQQTPGQGLQFLFEYFSETQRNKGNFPGRFSGRQFSNSRSEMNVSTLELGDSALYLCASSIRTGETGELFFGEGSRLTVL.

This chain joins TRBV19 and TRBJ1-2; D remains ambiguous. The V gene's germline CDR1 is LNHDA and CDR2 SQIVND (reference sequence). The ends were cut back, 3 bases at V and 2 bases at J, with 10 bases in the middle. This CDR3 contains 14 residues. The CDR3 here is CASSIGGSNYGYTF. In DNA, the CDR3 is TGTGCCAGTAGTATCGGAGGGTCCAACTATGGCTACACCTTC.

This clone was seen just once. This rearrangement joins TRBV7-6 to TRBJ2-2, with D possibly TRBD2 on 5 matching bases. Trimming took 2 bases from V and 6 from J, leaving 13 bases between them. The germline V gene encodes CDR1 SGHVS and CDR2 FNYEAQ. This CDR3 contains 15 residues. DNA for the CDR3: TGTGCCAGCAGCTTAAATCCTAGCTCCTCCGGGGAGCTGTTTTTT. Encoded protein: CASSLNPSSSGELFF.

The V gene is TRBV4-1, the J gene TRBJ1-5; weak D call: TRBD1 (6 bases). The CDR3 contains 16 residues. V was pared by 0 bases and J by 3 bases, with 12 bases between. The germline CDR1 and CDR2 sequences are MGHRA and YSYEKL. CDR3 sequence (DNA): TGCGCCAGCAGCCAAGATCTAGGGACAAACAATCAGCCCCAGCATTTT. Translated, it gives CASSQDLGTNNQPQHF.

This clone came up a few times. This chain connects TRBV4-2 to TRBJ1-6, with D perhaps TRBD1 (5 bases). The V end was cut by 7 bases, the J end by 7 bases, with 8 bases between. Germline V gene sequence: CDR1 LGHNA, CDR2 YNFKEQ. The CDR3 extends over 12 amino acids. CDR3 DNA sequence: TGTGCCAGCAACCGACAGAATTCACCCCTCCACTTT. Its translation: CASNRQNSPLHF.

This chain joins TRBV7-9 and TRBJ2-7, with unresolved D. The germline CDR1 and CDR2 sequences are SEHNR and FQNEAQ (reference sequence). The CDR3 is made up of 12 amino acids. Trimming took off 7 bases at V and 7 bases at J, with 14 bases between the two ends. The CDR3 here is CASTEVLGEQYF. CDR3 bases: TGTGCCAGCACGGAAGTTCTCGGGGAGCAGTACTTC.

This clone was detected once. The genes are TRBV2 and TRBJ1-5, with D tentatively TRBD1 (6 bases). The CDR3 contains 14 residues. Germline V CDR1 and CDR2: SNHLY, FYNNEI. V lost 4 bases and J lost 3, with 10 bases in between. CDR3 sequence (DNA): TGTGCCAGCAGTGTAGGACAGCTCAATCAGCCCCAGCATTTT. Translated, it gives CASSVGQLNQPQHF.

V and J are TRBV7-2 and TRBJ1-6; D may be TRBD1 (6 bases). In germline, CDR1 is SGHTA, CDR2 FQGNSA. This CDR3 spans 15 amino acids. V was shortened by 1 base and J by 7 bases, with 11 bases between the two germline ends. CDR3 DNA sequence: TGTGCCAGCAGCTTAGTGCAGGGGATGAATTCACCCCTCCACTTT. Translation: CASSLVQGMNSPLHF.

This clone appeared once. DNA of the CDR3: TGTGCCAGCAGCATCAGGACAGGCTATAATTCACCCCTCCACTTT. Protein sequence: CASSIRTGYNSPLHF. The V and J genes are TRBV7-9 and TRBJ1-6; TRBD1 matches at 7 bases. After removal of 5 bases from V and 3 bases from J, the junction contained 4 bases not matched to a gene. The CDR3 contains 15 residues. Germline CDR1 and CDR2: SEHNR and FQNEAQ (reference sequence).

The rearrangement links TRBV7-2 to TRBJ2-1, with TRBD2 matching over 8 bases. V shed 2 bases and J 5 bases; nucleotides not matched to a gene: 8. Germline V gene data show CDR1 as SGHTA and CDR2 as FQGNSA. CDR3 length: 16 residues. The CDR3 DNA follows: TGTGCCAGCAGCTTATTCGGAGCGGGGGCCAACAATGAGCAGTTCTTC. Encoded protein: CASSLFGAGANNEQFF.

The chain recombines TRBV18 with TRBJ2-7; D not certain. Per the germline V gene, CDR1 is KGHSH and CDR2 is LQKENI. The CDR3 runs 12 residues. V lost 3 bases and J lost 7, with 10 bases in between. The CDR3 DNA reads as TGTGCCAGCTCACCGGGCCCGAGTGAGCAGTACTTC. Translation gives CASSPGPSEQYF.

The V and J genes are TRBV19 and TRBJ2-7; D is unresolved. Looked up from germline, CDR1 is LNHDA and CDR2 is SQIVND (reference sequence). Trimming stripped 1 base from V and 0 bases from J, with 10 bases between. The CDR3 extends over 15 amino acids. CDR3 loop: CASSIGAGNSYEQYF. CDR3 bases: TGTGCCAGTAGTATAGGTGCAGGAAACTCCTACGAGCAGTACTTC.

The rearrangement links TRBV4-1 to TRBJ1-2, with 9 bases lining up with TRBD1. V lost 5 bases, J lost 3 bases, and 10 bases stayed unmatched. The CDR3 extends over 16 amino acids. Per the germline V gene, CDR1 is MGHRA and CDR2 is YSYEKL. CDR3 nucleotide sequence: TGCGCCAGCAGCAGGGTTGGGACAGGGTGGGACTATGGCTACACCTTC. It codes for CASSRVGTGWDYGYTF.

The CDR3 region is CASSFAGTTDTQYF. CDR3 DNA sequence: TGTGCCAGCAGTTTTGCAGGAACCACAGATACGCAGTATTTT. This chain joins TRBV27 and TRBJ2-3; D remains unclear. The CDR3 spans 14 residues. Trimming cost V 3 bases and J 2 bases, with 9 bases left between them. The germline V gene encodes CDR1 MNHEY and CDR2 SMNVEV (reference sequence).